This TCR beta chain was recovered during a study of early T cells in non-severe SARS-CoV-2 infection. Study-wide background: Bulk RNA taken from unsorted whole blood was sequenced, leaving chains unpaired.

Individually, cDNA molecules had unique molecular identifiers attached to them. A single record per CDR3 protein comes from TCRdb applying MiXCR to the 5' RACE reads. The sample comprises some 26,000 distinct CDR3 sequences, less than 4.5% of which are singletons, and about 5.6% rests with the top ten. This clonotype was found many times. Its target is not known. Study-wide results and caveats: Using VDJdb, the matching emphasized anti-spike CD8 responses while missing private and CD4 specificities.

The TCR originated in an adult who was a healthcare worker with PCR-confirmed SARS-CoV-2 infection or an uninfected control (not recorded which). What was sequenced was whole blood.

The CDR3 nucleotides read TGTGCCATCAGTGACGGAGACAGAGTGAGACCGACCCAGTACTTC. The encoded protein is CAISDGDRVRPTQYF. The rearrangement joins TRBV10-3 to TRBJ2-5, with D perhaps TRBD1 (5 bases). The CDR3 totals 15 residues. Germline V lookup: CDR1 ENHRY, CDR2 SYGVKD. V lost 3 bases and J 7 bases, leaving 18 bases between the germline ends.